This is a list of T cell receptor beta chains from one sample in a study of beta chain features in type 1 diabetes. Only in-frame clones appear in the TCRdb table, and some are missing; sequencing was by immunoSEQ multiplex PCR. The sample yields about 740,000 clones, around an eighth seen once. Sample: naive CD4+ T cells from blood. These receptors originate from a man between 18 and 35 years old with type 1 diabetes. CDR3s include the opening cysteine and the closing phenylalanine or tryptophan. The D gene is left open where the match is weak. Size is stated for part of the rows, as once, few or many counts, or as a class when the clone is expanded.

clone size: few
D gene: TRBD2
V gene: TRBV11-3
J gene: TRBJ2-3
CDR3 protein: CASSLDPSGGAGTQYF
CDR3 DNA: TGTGCCAGCAGCTTAGATCCTAGCGGGGGGGCAGGGACGCAGTATTTT

clone size: few
D gene: .
V gene: TRBV6-5
J gene: TRBJ2-7
CDR3 protein: CASSYSRSPGYF
CDR3 DNA: TGTGCCAGCAGTTACTCGAGAAGTCCTGGGTACTTC

clone size: few
D gene: TRBD1
V gene: TRBV30
J gene: TRBJ2-6
CDR3 protein: CAWSVVRTGISGANVLTF
CDR3 DNA: TGTGCCTGGAGTGTAGTGAGGACAGGTATCTCTGGGGCCAACGTCCTGACTTTC

clone size: .
D gene: .
V gene: TRBV18
J gene: TRBJ1-4
CDR3 protein: CASSPQSGGNEKLFF
CDR3 DNA: TGTGCCAGCTCGCCCCAAAGCGGGGGTAATGAAAAACTGTTTTTT

clone size: few
D gene: .
V gene: TRBV9
J gene: TRBJ1-1
CDR3 protein: CASSVGAGMNTEAFF
CDR3 DNA: TGTGCCAGCAGCGTAGGGGCAGGGATGAACACTGAAGCTTTCTTT

clone size: few
D gene: .
V gene: TRBV19
J gene: TRBJ2-7
CDR3 protein: CASSIQGNYEQYF
CDR3 DNA: TGTGCCAGTAGTATACAGGGAAACTACGAGCAGTACTTC

clone size: .
D gene: TRBD1
V gene: TRBV10-3
J gene: TRBJ1-5
CDR3 protein: CAISEGDRGYQPQHF
CDR3 DNA: TGTGCCATCAGTGAGGGGGACAGGGGGTATCAGCCCCAGCATTTT

clone size: .
D gene: TRBD2
V gene: TRBV6-5
J gene: TRBJ2-1
CDR3 protein: CSTGGSSYNEQFF
CDR3 DNA: TGTTCTACGGGGGGAAGCTCCTACAATGAGCAGTTCTTC

clone size: .
D gene: .
V gene: TRBV28
J gene: TRBJ2-3
CDR3 protein: CASSIRAHEGTQYF
CDR3 DNA: TGTGCCAGCAGCATCCGGGCCCACGAGGGTACGCAGTATTTT

clone size: .
D gene: TRBD1
V gene: TRBV29-1
J gene: TRBJ1-1
CDR3 protein: CSVEDRDRVGTEAFF
CDR3 DNA: TGCAGCGTTGAAGACAGGGACAGGGTAGGGACTGAAGCTTTCTTT

clone size: few
D gene: .
V gene: TRBV6-5
J gene: TRBJ2-5
CDR3 protein: CASTQKGPGGTQYF
CDR3 DNA: TGTGCCAGCACCCAAAAGGGGCCCGGGGGGACCCAGTACTTC

clone size: few
D gene: .
V gene: TRBV29-1
J gene: TRBJ2-5
CDR3 protein: CSVGSETQYF
CDR3 DNA: TGCAGCGTTGGATCCGAGACCCAGTACTTC

clone size: .
D gene: .
V gene: TRBV5-4
J gene: TRBJ1-2
CDR3 protein: CASSLADQNPLYGYTF
CDR3 DNA: TGTGCCAGCAGCTTGGCCGATCAGAACCCACTCTATGGCTACACCTTC

clone size: .
D gene: .
V gene: TRBV15
J gene: TRBJ1-5
CDR3 protein: CATSKNRVLIDQPQHF
CDR3 DNA: TGTGCCACCAGCAAGAACAGGGTACTCATCGATCAGCCCCAGCATTTT

clone size: few
D gene: .
V gene: TRBV11-2
J gene: TRBJ1-1
CDR3 protein: CASSLGSEAFF
CDR3 DNA: TGTGCCAGCAGCCTGGGCTCTGAAGCTTTCTTT

clone size: .
D gene: TRBD1
V gene: TRBV15
J gene: TRBJ2-7
CDR3 protein: CATSRTPAVDRAYEQYF
CDR3 DNA: TGTGCCACCAGCAGGACCCCGGCCGTGGACAGGGCCTACGAGCAGTACTTC

clone size: few
D gene: .
V gene: TRBV6-5
J gene: TRBJ1-3
CDR3 protein: CASSGSGNTIYF
CDR3 DNA: TGTGCCAGCTCGGGTTCTGGAAACACCATATATTTT

clone size: .
D gene: TRBD1
V gene: TRBV19
J gene: TRBJ1-6
CDR3 protein: CASTKRTGNNSPLHF
CDR3 DNA: TGTGCCAGTACCAAGAGGACAGGCAATAATTCACCCCTCCACTTT

clone size: few
D gene: TRBD1
V gene: TRBV2
J gene: TRBJ1-3
CDR3 protein: CASEGQARGNTIYF
CDR3 DNA: TGTGCCAGCGAGGGACAGGCGCGGGGAAACACCATATATTTT

clone size: few
D gene: TRBD1
V gene: TRBV5-1
J gene: TRBJ2-2
CDR3 protein: CASSIGGDRGFPGELFF
CDR3 DNA: TGCGCCAGCAGCATCGGAGGGGACAGGGGCTTCCCCGGGGAGCTGTTTTTT

clone size: .
D gene: .
V gene: TRBV30
J gene: TRBJ1-3
CDR3 protein: CASTVGAGNTIYF
CDR3 DNA: TGTGCCTCCACGGTAGGGGCGGGAAACACCATATATTTT

clone size: few
D gene: TRBD1
V gene: TRBV9
J gene: TRBJ2-7
CDR3 protein: CASSPRTGVTYEQYF
CDR3 DNA: TGTGCCAGCAGCCCCCGGACAGGGGTTACCTACGAGCAGTACTTC

clone size: few
D gene: .
V gene: TRBV30
J gene: TRBJ2-2
CDR3 protein: CAWSKRVSGELFF
CDR3 DNA: TGTGCCTGGAGTAAACGGGTTTCCGGGGAGCTGTTTTTT

clone size: few
D gene: TRBD1
V gene: TRBV29-1
J gene: TRBJ2-7
CDR3 protein: CSVGRGTGIYEQYF
CDR3 DNA: TGCAGCGTTGGGAGGGGGACAGGGATCTACGAGCAGTACTTC

clone size: .
D gene: .
V gene: TRBV10-3
J gene: TRBJ1-5
CDR3 protein: CAISEQGWNSNQPQHF
CDR3 DNA: TGTGCCATCAGTGAGCAGGGATGGAATAGCAATCAGCCCCAGCATTTT

clone size: .
D gene: TRBD1
V gene: TRBV7-9
J gene: TRBJ2-6
CDR3 protein: CASSSGDRAGANVLTF
CDR3 DNA: TGTGCCAGCAGCTCAGGCGACAGGGCTGGGGCCAACGTCCTGACTTTC

clone size: few
D gene: .
V gene: TRBV18
J gene: TRBJ1-1
CDR3 protein: CASSPPSESNTEAFF
CDR3 DNA: TGTGCCAGCTCACCACCGTCGGAATCGAACACTGAAGCTTTCTTT

clone size: few
D gene: .
V gene: TRBV5-1
J gene: TRBJ1-2
CDR3 protein: CASSLEFTDNYGYTF
CDR3 DNA: TGCGCCAGCAGCTTGGAATTCACAGATAACTATGGCTACACCTTC

clone size: .
D gene: .
V gene: TRBV28
J gene: TRBJ2-3
CDR3 protein: CASSLSGIPSTDTQYF
CDR3 DNA: TGTGCCAGCAGTTTATCGGGTATACCTAGCACAGATACGCAGTATTTT

clone size: few
D gene: .
V gene: TRBV6-1
J gene: TRBJ2-5
CDR3 protein: CASSPRQEQETQYF
CDR3 DNA: TGTGCCAGCAGTCCCCGACAGGAACAAGAGACCCAGTACTTC

clone size: few
D gene: .
V gene: TRBV4-1
J gene: TRBJ2-7
CDR3 protein: CASSNQGEVSYEQYF
CDR3 DNA: TGCGCCAGCAGCAATCAGGGAGAAGTTTCCTACGAGCAGTACTTC

clone size: few
D gene: .
V gene: TRBV15
J gene: TRBJ1-5
CDR3 protein: CATSRDWGNTGNGEGQPQHF
CDR3 DNA: TGTGCCACCAGCAGAGATTGGGGCAATACAGGGAATGGGGAGGGTCAGCCCCAGCATTTT

clone size: few
D gene: .
V gene: TRBV21-1
J gene: TRBJ2-3
CDR3 protein: CASSKEGRASRPTDTQYF
CDR3 DNA: TGTGCCAGCAGCAAAGAGGGCCGGGCCTCACGCCCCACAGATACGCAGTATTTT

clone size: .
D gene: .
V gene: TRBV20-1
J gene: TRBJ1-1
CDR3 protein: CSGTMNTEAFF
CDR3 DNA: TGCAGTGGCACTATGAACACTGAAGCTTTCTTT

clone size: few
D gene: .
V gene: TRBV30
J gene: TRBJ2-4
CDR3 protein: CAWRIVGIQYF
CDR3 DNA: TGTGCCTGGAGGATAGTGGGAATTCAGTACTTC

clone size: .
D gene: .
V gene: TRBV5-4
J gene: TRBJ2-7
CDR3 protein: CASSLDQVSSYEQYF
CDR3 DNA: TGTGCCAGCAGCTTGGATCAGGTCAGCTCCTACGAGCAGTACTTC

clone size: .
D gene: .
V gene: TRBV2
J gene: TRBJ1-1
CDR3 protein: CASTPFLSRGTEAFF
CDR3 DNA: TGTGCCAGCACGCCTTTCCTCTCCCGGGGCACTGAAGCTTTCTTT

clone size: .
D gene: .
V gene: TRBV2
J gene: TRBJ2-3
CDR3 protein: CASSEGTEGADTQYF
CDR3 DNA: TGTGCCAGCAGTGAAGGCACCGAGGGGGCAGATACGCAGTATTTT

clone size: .
D gene: .
V gene: TRBV28
J gene: TRBJ2-7
CDR3 protein: CASSQTGYEQYF
CDR3 DNA: TGTGCCAGCAGTCAAACGGGGTACGAGCAGTACTTC

clone size: few
D gene: .
V gene: TRBV5-1
J gene: TRBJ2-5
CDR3 protein: CASTSTGRETQYF
CDR3 DNA: TGCGCCAGCACCTCTACAGGGAGAGAGACCCAGTACTTC

clone size: few
D gene: .
V gene: TRBV4-1
J gene: TRBJ2-5
CDR3 protein: CASSQGTQETQYF
CDR3 DNA: TGCGCCAGCAGCCAAGGGACACAAGAGACCCAGTACTTC

clone size: few
D gene: .
V gene: TRBV11-1
J gene: TRBJ1-1
CDR3 protein: CASSSGGRVTEAFF
CDR3 DNA: TGTGCCAGCAGCTCTGGGGGGCGCGTGACTGAAGCTTTCTTT

clone size: few
D gene: .
V gene: TRBV4-1
J gene: TRBJ1-2
CDR3 protein: CASSLDGAGVGISSGYTF
CDR3 DNA: TGCGCCAGCAGCCTCGACGGAGCAGGGGTTGGAATCTCTTCCGGCTACACCTTC

clone size: few
D gene: .
V gene: TRBV4-2
J gene: TRBJ1-2
CDR3 protein: CASSQAGGEDYGYTF
CDR3 DNA: TGTGCCAGCAGCCAGGCAGGCGGAGAGGACTATGGCTACACCTTC

clone size: .
D gene: .
V gene: TRBV5-1
J gene: TRBJ1-6
CDR3 protein: CASSLGSNSPLHF
CDR3 DNA: TGCGCCAGCAGCTTGGGAAGTAATTCACCCCTCCACTTT

clone size: .
D gene: .
V gene: TRBV30
J gene: TRBJ1-5
CDR3 protein: CAWGTGNQPQHF
CDR3 DNA: TGTGCCTGGGGAACAGGGAATCAGCCCCAGCATTTT

clone size: few
D gene: TRBD1
V gene: TRBV6-5
J gene: TRBJ1-6
CDR3 protein: CASRGQFNSPLHF
CDR3 DNA: TGTGCCAGCAGGGGACAGTTTAATTCACCCCTCCACTTT